This T cell receptor (beta chain) was found in a study of blood T cell repertoires in COVID-19. Study overall: Samples taken during acute and convalescent COVID-19 were collected in the United States, Italy and Spain. From T cells, B-cell-depleted T cells, or PBMCs came the material, which was cDNA or gDNA.

Sequencing was performed with immunoSEQ multiplex PCR; in TCRdb, only in-frame clones are kept and a portion is missing. The table lists 120,000 to 150,000 clones, 88% of them singletons. Trimming removed 5 bases at V and 3 bases at J, with 20 bases between. The CDR3 runs 16 residues. In germline, CDR1 is LGHNT, CDR2 FRNRAP. Sequencing was done on a sample of peripheral blood. The chain has TRBV12-5 and TRBJ2-7; the D gene is possibly TRBD1 (6 bases). This clonotype was sampled from a human donor in a cohort sampled during active COVID-19. In nucleotides, the CDR3 is TGTGCTAGTGGTATCATTACAGGGCTTCGGAACTACGAGCAGTACTTC. As protein: CASGIITGLRNYEQYF.